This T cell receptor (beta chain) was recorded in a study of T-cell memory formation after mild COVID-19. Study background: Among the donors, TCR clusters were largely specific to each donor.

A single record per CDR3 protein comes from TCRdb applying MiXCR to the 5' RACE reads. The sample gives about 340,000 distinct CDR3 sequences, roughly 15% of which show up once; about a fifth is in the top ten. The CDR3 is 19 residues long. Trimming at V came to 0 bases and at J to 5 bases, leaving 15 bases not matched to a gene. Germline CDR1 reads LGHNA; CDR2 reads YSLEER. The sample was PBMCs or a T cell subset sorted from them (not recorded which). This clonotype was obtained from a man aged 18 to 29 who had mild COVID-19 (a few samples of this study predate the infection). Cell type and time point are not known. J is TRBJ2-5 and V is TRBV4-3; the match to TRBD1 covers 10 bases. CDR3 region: CASSQERRQGARVRETQYF. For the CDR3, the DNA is TGCGCCAGCAGCCAAGAGCGGAGACAGGGGGCTAGGGTTCGGGAGACCCAGTACTTC.